This record looks at one T cell receptor (beta chain) sequence and its context. This entry comes from a study of blood T cell repertoires in COVID-19. Study-level background: Researchers got acute and convalescent COVID-19 samples from the United States, Italy and Spain.

Methods used by the authors: Cell counts per sample came from amplifying reference gene primers. The repertoire was sequenced with immunoSEQ multiplex PCR; TCRdb's copy has only in-frame clones and lacks some. The V and J calls and the clone size are those of that table, but D and trimming were determined from the DNA. This table has approximately 450,000 clones, 75% to 90% appearing once. Residents of over 20 US areas, aged about 18 to 95 years, made up the participants. Researchers sorted participants into cohorts using their self-reported clinical history. Germline CDR1 is SGHRS and CDR2 is YFSETQ. The CDR3 is 16 amino acids. Trimming took 2 bases from V and 2 from J, leaving 15 bases between them.

The specimen was PBMCs or T cells enriched from blood (not recorded which). This chain joins TRBV5-1 and TRBJ2-3; maybe TRBD1 (5 bases). This clonotype was sampled from a man aged 25-45 years who had recovered from COVID-19. In DNA form, the CDR3 reads TGCGCCAGCAGCTTCGTAGGGGCAGGCCTCACAGATACGCAGTATTTT. Translating gives CASSFVGAGLTDTQYF.